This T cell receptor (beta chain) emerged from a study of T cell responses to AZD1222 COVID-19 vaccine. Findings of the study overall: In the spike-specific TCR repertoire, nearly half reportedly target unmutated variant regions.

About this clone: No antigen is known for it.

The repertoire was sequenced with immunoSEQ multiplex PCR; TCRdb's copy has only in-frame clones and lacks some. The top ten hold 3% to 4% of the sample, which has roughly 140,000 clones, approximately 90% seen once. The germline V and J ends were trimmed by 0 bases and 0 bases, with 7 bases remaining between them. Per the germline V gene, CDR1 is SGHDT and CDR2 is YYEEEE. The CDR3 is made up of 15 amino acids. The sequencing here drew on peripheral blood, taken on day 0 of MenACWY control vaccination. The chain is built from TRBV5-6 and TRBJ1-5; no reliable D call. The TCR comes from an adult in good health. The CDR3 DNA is TGTGCCAGCAGCTTGGTGGTGGATAGCAATCAGCCCCAGCATTTT. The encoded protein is CASSLVVDSNQPQHF.